This entry features one TCR beta chain sequence. TCRdb's copy holds only in-frame clones and misses some; the assay was immunoSEQ multiplex PCR. The table includes more than 95,000 clones, approximately 80% detected once. The entry originates in a study of blood T cell repertoires in COVID-19. With 5 bases clipped from V and 2 bases from J, the junction kept 4 bases outside the gene matches. The CDR3 extends over 14 amino acids. Germline V gene lookup returns CDR1 SGHVS and CDR2 FQNEAQ. The source of this sequence is a man in his 70s with acute or convalescent COVID-19. Sequenced input: peripheral blood. The chain recombines TRBV7-8 with TRBJ1-2; 8 nucleotides match TRBD1. The CDR3 protein is CASSPRTGNYGYTF. The CDR3 DNA is TGTGCCAGCAGCCCCCGGACAGGGAACTATGGCTACACCTTC.